This is a list of T cell receptor beta chains from one sample in a study of T cells in Graves' hyperthyroidism and ophthalmopathy. Via MiXCR, TCRdb re-called the multiplex PCR reads, giving one row per CDR3 protein. The sample holds around 450,000 distinct CDR3 sequences; less than 20% are singletons and the top ten take approximately 7.5%. The sample was blood. The receptors were sampled from a woman younger than 30 with Graves' hyperthyroidism. Each CDR3 is given with its conserved first and last residue. The D gene is left open where the match is weak. Some rows have no size entry. The others give once, few or many, or a class for an expanded clone.

J,size,D,V,DNA,CDR3
TRBJ1-1,NA,NA,TRBV7-3,TGTGCCAGCAACATAACAACAGGCACTGAAGCTTTCTTT,CASNITTGTEAFF
TRBJ2-3,many,TRBD2,TRBV6-1,TGTGCCAGCAGTTATGGGACTAGCGGGGATACGCAGTATTTT,CASSYGTSGDTQYF
TRBJ2-4,many,TRBD1,TRBV28,TGTGCCAGCAGTTTACCCGAGGGACAGGGGGCGAACATTCAGTACTTC,CASSLPEGQGANIQYF
TRBJ1-4,NA,TRBD1,TRBV30,TGTGCCTGGAGTTGGACAGGGGGCGCGGAAAAACTGTTTTTT,CAWSWTGGAEKLFF
TRBJ2-1,many,NA,TRBV11-2,TGTGCCAGCAGCTTATCACCAGGGAGCACCTACAATGAGCAGTTCTTC,CASSLSPGSTYNEQFF
TRBJ2-1,many,NA,TRBV12-5,TGTGCTAGTGGTTTGGGAGGCGAGGGCAATGAGCAGTTCTTC,CASGLGGEGNEQFF
TRBJ1-4,many,NA,TRBV28,TGTGCCAGCAGTTCCCGGGACACCGATGAAAAACTGTTTTTT,CASSSRDTDEKLFF
TRBJ2-1,many,NA,TRBV5-1,TGCGCCAGCAGAGGGGAACTCTACAATGAGCAGTTCTTC,CASRGELYNEQFF
TRBJ2-2,few,NA,TRBV30,TGTGCCTGGAGAGGGGGGGGAGGCGCCGGGGAGCTGTTTTTT,CAWRGGGGAGELFF
TRBJ2-1,NA,NA,TRBV4-1,TGCGCCAGCAGCCAAGCGGGGGCCGACTACAATGAGCAGTTCTTC,CASSQAGADYNEQFF
TRBJ1-5,many,NA,TRBV5-6,TGTGCCAGCAGCTTGGGTCCCGGGGTCTATCAGCCCCAGCATTTT,CASSLGPGVYQPQHF
TRBJ2-7,many,TRBD2,TRBV6-1,TGTGCCAGCAGATTGGGGAGGACTAGTGCCTACGAGCAGTACTTC,CASRLGRTSAYEQYF
TRBJ1-1,many,NA,TRBV12-3/TRBV12-4,TGTGCCAGCAGTTTGGGCCCTTTCGCTTTCTTT,CASSLGPFAFF
TRBJ2-5,many,TRBD1,TRBV7-9,TGTGCCAGCAGCCGGACAGGGACCAAAGAGACCCAGTACTTC,CASSRTGTKETQYF
TRBJ1-4,many,NA,TRBV28,TGTGCCAGCAGCTCAGGGCCTCTCAGAGAAAAACTGTTTTTT,CASSSGPLREKLFF
TRBJ1-2,many,TRBD1,TRBV9,TGTGCCAGCAGCGTAGGGAGGCAGACAGGGGATGGCTACACCTTC,CASSVGRQTGDGYTF
TRBJ2-7,NA,NA,TRBV6-1,TGTGCCAGCAGCCCGGACCACTACGAGCAGTACTTC,CASSPDHYEQYF
TRBJ2-1,many,NA,TRBV13,TGTGCCAGCATAGATGAGACCCCCATCGGTTACAATGAGCAGTTCTTC,CASIDETPIGYNEQFF
TRBJ2-1,few,NA,TRBV3-1,TGTGCCAGCAGCCAAAGAGGAGACTCCCGCTTGTTCTTC,CASSQRGDSRLFF
TRBJ2-5,NA,NA,TRBV29-1,NA,CSVMGAGALMATPSVRGTQYF
TRBJ2-5,many,NA,TRBV6-1,TGTGCCAGCAGTCTCGGGACGTCGGAACAAGAGACCCAGTACTTC,CASSLGTSEQETQYF
TRBJ2-7,few,NA,TRBV6-6,TGTGCCAGCAGTTACCTTGACACATCTCACTACGAGCAGTACTTC,CASSYLDTSHYEQYF
TRBJ2-7,many,NA,TRBV11-2,TGTGCCAGCAGCTTAGGGGTCTCTAACTACGAGCAGTACTTC,CASSLGVSNYEQYF
TRBJ1-4,NA,TRBD1,TRBV5-1,TGCGCCAGCAGGGAGGGGGCCTCTAATGAAGAACTGTTTTTT,CASREGASNEELFF
TRBJ1-2,many,NA,TRBV6-1,TGTGCCAGCAGTTATTCCGGACACGGCGACTATGGCTACACCTTC,CASSYSGHGDYGYTF
TRBJ2-5,many,TRBD2,TRBV20-1,TGCAGTGCTAGTTGGGGGGGCCAAGAGACCCAGTACTTC,CSASWGGQETQYF
TRBJ2-3,many,NA,TRBV20-1,TGCAGTGCTAGAGTTCCGGGAGATACGCAGTATTTT,CSARVPGDTQYF
TRBJ1-2,many,TRBD1,TRBV5-1,TGCGCCAGCAGCCCGACAGGGGAGGGCTATGGCTACACCTTC,CASSPTGEGYGYTF
TRBJ2-5,NA,NA,TRBV10-3,TGTGCCATCAGTGATCAGGACTCACAAGAGACCCAGTACTTC,CAISDQDSQETQYF
TRBJ2-7,few,TRBD1,TRBV20-1,TGCAGTGCCACTTACCCCGGGACAGGGGGATCTACTAGCTCCTACGAGCAGTACTTC,CSATYPGTGGSTSSYEQYF
TRBJ2-1,NA,TRBD2,TRBV7-9,TGTGCCAGCAGCCCCACGGGCGGGAGGGCTATCAATGAGCAGTTCTTC,CASSPTGGRAINEQFF
TRBJ2-2,many,TRBD2,TRBV6-2/TRBV6-3,TGTGCCAGCAACACCTTACAGACTAGCGGGACCGGGGAGCTGTTTTTT,CASNTLQTSGTGELFF
TRBJ2-5,NA,TRBD1,TRBV20-1,TGCAGTGCTAGAGGGACAGGTGAAGAGACCCAGTACTTC,CSARGTGEETQYF
TRBJ1-6,NA,NA,TRBV7-6,TGTGCCAGCAGCTTAGCGGACAGCAATTCACCCCTCCACTTT,CASSLADSNSPLHF
TRBJ1-2,many,NA,TRBV6-1,TGTGCCAGCAGTTGGGGAGGTGAAGCTAACTATGGCTACACCTTC,CASSWGGEANYGYTF
TRBJ1-1,many,NA,TRBV20-1,TGCAGTGCTAGAAAGCAGGGTCGGGGTGAAGCTTTCTTT,CSARKQGRGEAFF
TRBJ2-3,many,NA,TRBV2,TGTGCCAGCAGTGGGGACCGGACGTCAGATACGCAGTATTTT,CASSGDRTSDTQYF
TRBJ2-1,few,TRBD2,TRBV10-3,TGTGCCATCAGTGACGGCGAGCGGGAGGGCCCCTACAATGAGCAGTTCTTC,CAISDGEREGPYNEQFF
TRBJ2-7,many,TRBD1,TRBV2,TGTGCCAGCAGTGAAATGACAGGGAAGAGGACCTACGAGCAGTACTTC,CASSEMTGKRTYEQYF
TRBJ2-1,NA,TRBD1,TRBV2,TGTGCCAGCAGTGCCACGGGACAGAGCTACAATGAGCAGTTCTTC,CASSATGQSYNEQFF
TRBJ2-5,many,NA,TRBV4-1,TGCGCCAGCAGTCTGGGACAACGCCAAGAGACCCAGTACTTC,CASSLGQRQETQYF
TRBJ2-5,many,NA,TRBV24-1,TGTGCCACCAGGGACGTACTCCAAGAGACCCAGTACTTC,CATRDVLQETQYF
TRBJ2-3,few,NA,TRBV9,TGTGCCAGCAGCGTAGAGGGGGTGGCAGGATTCACAGATACGCAGTATTTT,CASSVEGVAGFTDTQYF
TRBJ2-5,NA,TRBD2,TRBV29-1,TGCAGCGTTCTAGCGGGAGAAGAGACCCAGTACTTC,CSVLAGEETQYF
TRBJ2-1,many,TRBD2,TRBV5-6,TGTGCCAGCAGCTTTATAGCGGGAGAAAGCTACAATGAGCAGTTCTTC,CASSFIAGESYNEQFF
TRBJ2-5,NA,NA,TRBV18,TGTGCCAGCTCACCTTGGGCAGGTGGGGGAGAGACCCAGTACTTC,CASSPWAGGGETQYF
TRBJ2-1,many,TRBD2,TRBV20-1,TGCAGTGCTAGTAGCGGGAGCGCGACGGGGCAGTTCTTC,CSASSGSATGQFF
TRBJ1-5,many,NA,TRBV6-5,TGTGCCAGCAGTTACGGTTATAGCAATCAGCCCCAGCATTTT,CASSYGYSNQPQHF